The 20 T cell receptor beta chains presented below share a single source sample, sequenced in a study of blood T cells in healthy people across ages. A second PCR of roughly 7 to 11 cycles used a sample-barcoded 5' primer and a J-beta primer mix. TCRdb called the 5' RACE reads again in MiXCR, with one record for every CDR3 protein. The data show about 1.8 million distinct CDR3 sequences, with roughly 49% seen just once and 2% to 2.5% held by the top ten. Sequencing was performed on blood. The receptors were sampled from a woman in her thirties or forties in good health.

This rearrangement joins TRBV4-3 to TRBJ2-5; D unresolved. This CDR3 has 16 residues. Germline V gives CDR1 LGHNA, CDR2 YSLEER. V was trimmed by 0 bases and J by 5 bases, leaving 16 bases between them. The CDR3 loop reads CASSQDWRNHGETQYF. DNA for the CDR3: TGCGCCAGCAGCCAAGATTGGAGAAACCATGGGGAGACCCAGTACTTC.

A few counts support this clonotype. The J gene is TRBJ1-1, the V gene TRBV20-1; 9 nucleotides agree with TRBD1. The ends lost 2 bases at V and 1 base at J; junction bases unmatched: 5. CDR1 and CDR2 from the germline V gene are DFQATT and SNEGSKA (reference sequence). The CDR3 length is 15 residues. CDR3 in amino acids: CSARTRTGANTEAFF. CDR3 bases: TGCAGTGCTAGAACGAGGACAGGGGCGAACACTGAAGCTTTCTTT.

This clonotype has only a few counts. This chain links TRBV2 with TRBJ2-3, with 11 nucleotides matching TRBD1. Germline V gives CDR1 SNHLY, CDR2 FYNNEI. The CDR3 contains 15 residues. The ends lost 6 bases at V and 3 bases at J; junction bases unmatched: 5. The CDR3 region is CASRADRGLTDTQYF. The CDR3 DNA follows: TGTGCCAGCAGAGCGGACAGGGGGCTTACAGATACGCAGTATTTT.

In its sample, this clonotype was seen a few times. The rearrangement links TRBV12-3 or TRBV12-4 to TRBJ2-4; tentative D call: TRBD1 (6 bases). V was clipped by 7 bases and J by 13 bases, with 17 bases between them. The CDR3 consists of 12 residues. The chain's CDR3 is CASTIQGAEQYF. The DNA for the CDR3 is TGTGCCAGCACCATACAGGGAGCGGAGCAGTACTTC.

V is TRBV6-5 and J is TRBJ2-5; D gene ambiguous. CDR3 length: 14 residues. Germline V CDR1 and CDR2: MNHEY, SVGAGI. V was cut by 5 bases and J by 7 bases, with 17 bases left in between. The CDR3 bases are TGTGCCAGCAGTGATGAAGGAGCGTCCGGGACCCAGTACTTC. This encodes CASSDEGASGTQYF.

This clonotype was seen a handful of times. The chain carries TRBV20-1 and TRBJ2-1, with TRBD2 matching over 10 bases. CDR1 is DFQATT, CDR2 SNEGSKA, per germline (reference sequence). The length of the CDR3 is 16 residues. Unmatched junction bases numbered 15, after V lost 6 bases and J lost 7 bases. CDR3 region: CSAPGSGGAGFNEQFF. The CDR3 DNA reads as TGCAGTGCCCCGGGAAGCGGGGGGGCCGGGTTTAATGAGCAGTTCTTC.

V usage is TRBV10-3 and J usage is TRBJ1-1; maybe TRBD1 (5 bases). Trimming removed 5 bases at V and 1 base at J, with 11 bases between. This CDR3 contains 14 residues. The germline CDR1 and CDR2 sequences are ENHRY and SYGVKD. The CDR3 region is CAISRDVSNTEAFF. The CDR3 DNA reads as TGTGCCATCAGTCGGGACGTCTCGAACACTGAAGCTTTCTTT.

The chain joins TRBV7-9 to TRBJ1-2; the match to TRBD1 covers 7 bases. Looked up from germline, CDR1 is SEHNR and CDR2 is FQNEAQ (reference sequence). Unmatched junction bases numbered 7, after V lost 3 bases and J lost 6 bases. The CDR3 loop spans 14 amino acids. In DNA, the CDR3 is TGTGCCAGCAGCTTCGGTGGGACAGCTCATGGCTACACCTTC. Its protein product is CASSFGGTAHGYTF.

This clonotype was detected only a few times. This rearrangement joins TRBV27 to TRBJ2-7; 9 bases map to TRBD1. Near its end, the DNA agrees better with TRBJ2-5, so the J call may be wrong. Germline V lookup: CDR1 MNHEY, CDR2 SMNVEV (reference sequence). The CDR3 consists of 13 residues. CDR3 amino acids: CASGTGRIKTQYF. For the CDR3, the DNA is TGTGCCAGCGGGACAGGGCGAATAAAGACCCAGTACTTC.

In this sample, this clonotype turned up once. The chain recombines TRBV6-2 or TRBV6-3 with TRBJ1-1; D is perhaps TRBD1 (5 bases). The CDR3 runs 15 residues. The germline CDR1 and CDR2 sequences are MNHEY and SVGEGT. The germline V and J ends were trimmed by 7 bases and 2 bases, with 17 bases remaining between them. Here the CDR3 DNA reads TGTGCCAGCAATAAGGGGCGAAATGTCAACACTGAAGCTTTCTTT. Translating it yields CASNKGRNVNTEAFF.

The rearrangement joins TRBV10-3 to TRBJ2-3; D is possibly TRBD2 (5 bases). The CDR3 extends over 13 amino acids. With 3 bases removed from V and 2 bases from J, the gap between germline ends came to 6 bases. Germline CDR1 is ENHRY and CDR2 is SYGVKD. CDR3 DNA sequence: TGTGCCATCAGTGAACTAGACACAGATACGCAGTATTTT. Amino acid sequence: CAISELDTDTQYF.

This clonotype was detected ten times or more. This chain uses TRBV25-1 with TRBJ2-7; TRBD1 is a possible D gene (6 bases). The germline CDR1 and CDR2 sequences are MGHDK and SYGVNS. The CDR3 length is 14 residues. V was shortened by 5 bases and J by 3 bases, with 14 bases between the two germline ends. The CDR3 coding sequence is TGTGCCAGCAGTTGGGATGGACAGAGCTACGAGCAGTACTTC. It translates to CASSWDGQSYEQYF.

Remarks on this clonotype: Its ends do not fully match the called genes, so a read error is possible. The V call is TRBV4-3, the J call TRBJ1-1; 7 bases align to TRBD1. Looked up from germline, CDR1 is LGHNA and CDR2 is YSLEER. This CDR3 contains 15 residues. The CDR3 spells CAGSQEGAGATEAFF. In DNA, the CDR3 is TGCGCCGGCAGCCAAGAGGGGGCGGGTGCCACTGAAGCTTTCTTT.

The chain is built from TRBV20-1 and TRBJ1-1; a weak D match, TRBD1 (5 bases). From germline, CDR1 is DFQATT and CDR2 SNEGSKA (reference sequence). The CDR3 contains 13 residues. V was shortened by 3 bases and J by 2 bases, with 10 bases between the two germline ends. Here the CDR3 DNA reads TGCAGTGCTAGTGGCAGGGTAAACACTGAAGCTTTCTTT. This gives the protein CSASGRVNTEAFF.

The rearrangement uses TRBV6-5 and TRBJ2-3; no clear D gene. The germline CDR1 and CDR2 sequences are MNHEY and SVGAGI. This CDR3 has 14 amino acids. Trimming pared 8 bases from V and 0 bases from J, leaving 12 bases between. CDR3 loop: CASGRPTSTDTQYF. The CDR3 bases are TGTGCCAGCGGGCGGCCGACTAGCACAGATACGCAGTATTTT.

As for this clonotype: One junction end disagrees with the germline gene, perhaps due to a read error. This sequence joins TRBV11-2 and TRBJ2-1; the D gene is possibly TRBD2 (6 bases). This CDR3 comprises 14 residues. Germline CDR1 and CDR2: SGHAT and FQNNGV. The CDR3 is CASRIADGSYEPFF. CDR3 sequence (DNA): TGTGCCAGCAGGATTGCGGACGGGAGCTATGAGCCGTTCTTC.

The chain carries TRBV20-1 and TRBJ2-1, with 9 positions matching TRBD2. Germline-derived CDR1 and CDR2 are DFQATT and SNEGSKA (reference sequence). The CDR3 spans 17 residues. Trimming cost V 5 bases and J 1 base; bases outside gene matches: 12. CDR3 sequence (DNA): TGCAGTGCTCCGGGGGCAGGAGGACTAGCGTCCTACAATGAGCAGTTCTTC. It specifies CSAPGAGGLASYNEQFF.

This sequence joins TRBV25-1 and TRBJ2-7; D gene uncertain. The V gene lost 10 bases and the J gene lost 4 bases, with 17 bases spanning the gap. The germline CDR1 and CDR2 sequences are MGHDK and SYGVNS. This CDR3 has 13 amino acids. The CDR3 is CATFQAGTYEQYF. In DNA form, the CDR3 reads TGTGCCACATTCCAGGCAGGAACTTACGAGCAGTACTTC.

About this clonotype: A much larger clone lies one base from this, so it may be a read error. CDR3 amino acids: CASTKGGSYGQYF. The CDR3 nucleotides read TGTGCCAGCACTAAAGGGGGCTCGTACGGGCAGTACTTC. The gene calls are TRBV28 and TRBJ2-5; 7 nucleotides agree with TRBD1. V lost 7 bases, J lost 11 bases, and 13 bases stayed unmatched. Looked up from germline, CDR1 is MDHEN and CDR2 is SYDVKM. This CDR3 contains 13 residues.

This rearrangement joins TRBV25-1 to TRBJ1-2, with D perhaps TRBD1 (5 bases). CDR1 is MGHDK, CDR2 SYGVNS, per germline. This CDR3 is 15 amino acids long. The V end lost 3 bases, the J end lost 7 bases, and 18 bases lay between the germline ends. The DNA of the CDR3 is TGTGCCAGCAGTGAGGGTAAAGGGGTAGCTGGTGGCTACACCTTC. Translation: CASSEGKGVAGGYTF.